This TCR beta chain was observed in a study of T cell clonality in common variable immunodeficiency. Trimming removed 2 bases from V and 8 bases from J; junction bases left unmatched: 7. The CDR3 contains 14 residues. Germline CDR1 and CDR2: DFQATT and SNEGSKA (reference sequence). The table came from immunoSEQ multiplex PCR; TCRdb's copy has only in-frame clones and leaves some out. The sample has roughly 79,000 clones, none seen only once. This clone was detected ten times or more. Its specificity is unknown. The read finishes 3 residues shy of the CDR3 end, and the germline J gene is used to complete it. Blood samples were heparinized, roughly 4.5 to 8.5 ml per donor. General study points: Fewer deletions and N-nucleotide insertions were reportedly seen in common variable immunodeficiency TCR beta sequences. The cause of increased CVID clonality remains unclear without subpopulation sequencing.

V is TRBV20-1 and J is TRBJ2-1; the match to TRBD2 covers 9 bases. The sample taken for sequencing was peripheral blood mononuclear cells. This clonotype was sampled from a person aged 18 to 69 in good health. The CDR3 bases that were read are TGCAGTGCTAGAAATAGCGGGAGTGTTTATGAG. Translating gives CSARNSGSVYE. The full CDR3 sequence reads CSARNSGSVYEQFF.